One and the same sample provided the 13 T cell receptor beta chains below, sequenced in a study of beta chain features in type 1 diabetes. The study's findings and limits: People with Type 1 diabetes carried modestly yet significantly shorter TCRB CDR3s in all four CD4+ subsets.

These receptors are not linked to any known antigen. The investigators reverse transcribed all of the isolated RNA, so they sequenced expressed TCRB transcripts. TCRdb keeps only in-frame clones here, not all; method: immunoSEQ multiplex PCR. In the table there are over 120,000 clones, around 13% of which are singletons. The sample taken for sequencing was central memory CD4+ T cells from blood. The origin of the receptors is a man between 18 and 29 years old with type 1 diabetes.

In the case of this clone: Its ends do not fully match the called genes, so a read error is possible. The V gene is TRBV7-7, the J gene TRBJ2-3; tentatively, D is TRBD1 (5 bases). Germline CDR1 is SSHAT and CDR2 is FNYEAQ (reference sequence). The CDR3 is 12 residues long. Written as DNA, the CDR3 is TGTGCTAGCAGCCCAGACAGAGATACGCAGTATTTT. Its translation is CASSPDRDTQYF.

In this sample, this clone turned up once. The J gene is TRBJ1-2, the V gene TRBV5-1; perhaps TRBD1 as D (5 bases). The germline V gene encodes CDR1 SGHRS and CDR2 YFSETQ. The CDR3 runs to 13 residues. Between the trimmed V and J ends, which lost 1 base and 8 bases, there was a span of 12 bases. CDR3 sequence: CASSLIGAGGYTF. The CDR3 DNA reads TGCGCCAGCAGCTTGATTGGGGCTGGAGGCTACACCTTC.

V gene TRBV7-9 combines with J gene TRBJ2-5, with D hard to call. The ends were cut back, 2 bases at V and 4 bases at J, with 5 bases in the middle. Germline loops: CDR1 SEHNR, CDR2 FQNEAQ (reference sequence). The CDR3 has 12 residues. CDR3 amino acids: CASSLSVETQYF. The CDR3 DNA reads TGTGCCAGCAGCTTAAGCGTAGAGACCCAGTACTTC.

This clone was detected only a few times. The chain is built from TRBV29-1 and TRBJ1-5, with 8 positions matching TRBD1. Trimming at V came to 6 bases and at J to 3 bases, leaving 7 bases not matched to a gene. Germline CDR1 reads SQVTM; CDR2 reads ANQGSEA. The CDR3 consists of 14 residues. CDR3: CSVSTGADNQPQHF. The CDR3 coding sequence is TGCAGCGTGTCGACAGGGGCGGACAATCAGCCCCAGCATTTT.

Only a few counts were recorded for this clone. At one end the junction does not follow the germline gene, possibly because of a read error. This chain connects TRBV5-1 to TRBJ1-1, with D hard to call. Germline CDR1 and CDR2: SGHRS and YFSETQ. The length of the CDR3 is 11 residues. The CDR3 spells CASIANAEAFF. Here the CDR3 DNA reads TGCGCCAGTATCGCGAACGCTGAAGCTTTCTTT.

This clone was counted between two and nine times. This chain connects TRBV7-8 to TRBJ2-7; no firm D call. This CDR3 contains 12 residues. CDR1 and CDR2 (germline): SGHVS, FQNEAQ. V was pared by 3 bases and J by 3 bases, with 6 bases between. CDR3 DNA sequence: TGTGCCAGCAGCTTTGACCTCTACGAGCAGTACTTC. Protein sequence: CASSFDLYEQYF.

In this sample, this clone turned up a few times. This chain uses TRBV27 with TRBJ1-6; no reliable D call. V was cut by 6 bases and J by 3 bases, with 9 bases left in between. CDR3 length: 14 amino acids. Germline CDR1 is MNHEY and CDR2 is SMNVEV (reference sequence). CDR3 residues: CASREGLYNSPLHF. DNA of the CDR3: TGTGCCAGCAGAGAGGGCCTCTATAATTCACCCCTCCACTTT.

This clone was seen many times. V is TRBV18 and J is TRBJ2-5; D not certain. CDR1 is KGHSH, CDR2 LQKENI, per germline. V was cut by 1 base and J by 4 bases, with 10 bases left in between. This CDR3 region has 14 residues. The CDR3 region is CASSPQELRETQYF. The DNA for the CDR3 is TGTGCCAGCTCACCACAGGAATTGAGAGAGACCCAGTACTTC.

This sequence joins TRBV29-1 and TRBJ2-2, with D possibly being TRBD1 (5 bases). Per the germline V gene, CDR1 is SQVTM and CDR2 is ANQGSEA. The CDR3 consists of 13 residues. V was shortened by 5 bases and J by 0 bases, with 7 bases between the two germline ends. This CDR3 is CSVRQTNTGELFF. CDR3 DNA sequence: TGCAGCGTTCGACAGACGAACACCGGGGAGCTGTTTTTT.

This clone was picked up many times. V is TRBV7-2 and J is TRBJ2-2; no reliable D call. The V and J ends lost 5 bases and 5 bases respectively, with 9 bases between them. This CDR3 has 13 residues. Looked up from germline, CDR1 is SGHTA and CDR2 is FQGNSA. The DNA of the CDR3 is TGTGCCAGCAGCAAACCTCTGACCGGGGAGCTGTTTTTT. Its protein is CASSKPLTGELFF.

This clone was seen a handful of times. The chain is built from TRBV5-1 and TRBJ2-4; either TRBD1 or TRBD2 may supply D (5 bases each). The germline CDR1 and CDR2 sequences are SGHRS and YFSETQ. V was pared by 0 bases and J by 7 bases, with 8 bases between. The length of the CDR3 is 13 residues. The CDR3 is CASSLVEGNIQYF. The CDR3 nucleotides are TGCGCCAGCAGCTTGGTCGAGGGGAACATTCAGTACTTC.

The chain links TRBV5-1 to TRBJ2-4, with D unclear. V shed 3 bases and J shed 0 bases, with 7 bases lying between them. The V gene's germline CDR1 is SGHRS and CDR2 YFSETQ. This CDR3 has 14 amino acids. Here the CDR3 DNA reads TGCGCCAGCAGCTCCAATGAAGCCAAAAACATTCAGTACTTC. It yields the protein CASSSNEAKNIQYF.

This sequence joins TRBV5-1 and TRBJ2-5; 7 positions match TRBD1. The J call may be wrong; the DNA end is better matched by TRBJ2-7. The CDR3 has 16 residues. Germline V CDR1 and CDR2: SGHRS, YFSETQ. The CDR3 here is CASSQDAKQGTDEQYF. For the CDR3, the DNA is TGCGCCAGCAGCCAAGATGCTAAACAGGGGACGGACGAGCAGTACTTC.